This T cell receptor beta chain was observed in a study of post-analysis software for immune sequencing data. Carried by the TCR beta cDNA libraries were unique molecular identifiers. TCRdb itself ran the PCR reads through MiXCR, one entry per CDR3 protein. The sample has hundreds of thousands of distinct CDR3 sequences; approximately 53% are singletons. This clonotype was recorded a few times. Its antigen is still unknown. Whole-study results and caveats: Samples prepared in the same batch strongly co-clustered by F measure. Four or five TRBV segments, TRBV5-6, TRBV5-1 and TRBV20-1 among them, were found more frequent in patients than controls. People with multiple sclerosis had a significantly lower normalized Chao1 diversity than controls did.

The V and J ends lost 0 bases and 4 bases respectively, with 15 bases between them. CDR3 length: 16 amino acids. Germline V CDR1 and CDR2: MNHEY, SVGAGI. This receptor was taken from a girl aged 10 to 17 with multiple sclerosis. The source material was blood. The chain couples TRBV6-5 to TRBJ2-5; D remains unclear. Written as DNA, the CDR3 is TGTGCCAGCAGTTACTCGGGTCGCTCGCGGTTAGAGACCCAGTACTTC. Translation gives CASSYSGRSRLETQYF.